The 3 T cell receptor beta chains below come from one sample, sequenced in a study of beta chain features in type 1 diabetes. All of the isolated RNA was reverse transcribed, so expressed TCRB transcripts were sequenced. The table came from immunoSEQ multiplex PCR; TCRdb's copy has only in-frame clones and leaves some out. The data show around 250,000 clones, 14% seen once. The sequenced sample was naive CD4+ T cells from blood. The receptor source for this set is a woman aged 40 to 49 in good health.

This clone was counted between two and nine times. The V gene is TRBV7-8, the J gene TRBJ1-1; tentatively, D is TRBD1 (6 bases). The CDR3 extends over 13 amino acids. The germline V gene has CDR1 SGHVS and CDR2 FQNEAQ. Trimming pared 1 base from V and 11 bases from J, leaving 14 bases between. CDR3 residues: CASSLERGRRAFF. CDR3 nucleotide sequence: TGTGCCAGCAGCTTAGAGCGGGGGCGGAGGGCTTTCTTT.

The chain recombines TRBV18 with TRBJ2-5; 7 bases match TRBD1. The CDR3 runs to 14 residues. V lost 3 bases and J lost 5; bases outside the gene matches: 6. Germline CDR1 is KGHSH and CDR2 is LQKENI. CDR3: CASSPAGTAETQYF. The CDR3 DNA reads TGTGCCAGCTCACCGGCCGGGACAGCGGAGACCCAGTACTTC.

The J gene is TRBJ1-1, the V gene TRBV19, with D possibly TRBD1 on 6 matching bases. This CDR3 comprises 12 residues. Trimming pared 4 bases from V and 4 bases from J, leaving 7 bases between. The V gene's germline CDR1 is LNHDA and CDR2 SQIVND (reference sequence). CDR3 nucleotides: TGTGCCAGTAGTAAGACAGGCACTGAAGCTTTCTTT. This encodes CASSKTGTEAFF.